A single sample gave rise to the 5 T cell receptor beta chains below, sequenced in a study of regulatory T cells in long-lasting Graves disease. Indicated time point: newly diagnosed GD, antithyroid drugs for less than 3 months. The authors made the TCR library using RNA they extracted from PBMCs. The authors built TCR beta libraries using iRepertoire HTBI primers and Arm-PCR of CDR3 regions. Each CDR3 protein gets one entry after TCRdb re-called the multiplex PCR reads with MiXCR. The table shows under 800,000 distinct CDR3 sequences, with 15% to 20% occurring only once. The sample also formed part of further work on T cells in Graves' hyperthyroidism and ophthalmopathy.

The sequences come from peripheral blood mononuclear cells (PBMCs), collected at new diagnosis, from a patient treated with antithyroid drugs. These TCRs come from a young woman with Graves disease.

This clonotype was seen at least ten times. The chain combines TRBV9 with TRBJ2-2; 14 nucleotides match TRBD2. V lost 4 bases, J lost 7 bases, and 6 bases stayed unmatched. CDR1 and CDR2 (germline): SGDLS, YYNGEE. There are 16 residues in the CDR3. The CDR3 spells CASSTGTSGSGGELFF. DNA for the CDR3: TGTGCCAGCAGCACCGGGACTAGCGGGAGTGGCGGGGAGCTGTTTTTT.

In the case of this clonotype: Just one base apart from a much larger clone, this may be a read error. The chain uses TRBV7-9 and TRBJ1-4; tentative D call: TRBD1 (6 bases). CDR1 is SEHNR and CDR2 is FQNEAQ in the germline V gene (reference sequence). The length of the CDR3 is 14 residues. CDR3 sequence reads: CAGSLNQGLGKLFF. The CDR3 DNA follows: TGTGCCGGCAGCTTAAATCAGGGGTTGGGAAAACTGTTTTTT.

This clonotype was picked up a small number of times. V is TRBV5-1 and J is TRBJ2-1; TRBD1 is a possible D gene (7 bases). Germline V lookup: CDR1 SGHRS, CDR2 YFSETQ. Deletions cut 3 bases from V and 1 base from J, with 14 bases between. The CDR3 has 16 residues. CDR3 residues: CASSSNRGLSYNEQFF. CDR3 DNA sequence: TGCGCCAGCAGCTCGAACAGGGGACTGTCCTACAATGAGCAGTTCTTC.

The chain is built from TRBV5-1 and TRBJ2-7; D call uncertain. The germline CDR1 and CDR2 sequences are SGHRS and YFSETQ. The CDR3 runs to 15 residues. V was clipped by 1 base and J by 3 bases, with 14 bases between them. CDR3 DNA sequence: TGCGCCAGCAGCTTGTCCGAAGGGATTGGCTACGAGCAGTACTTC. This encodes CASSLSEGIGYEQYF.

This clonotype was found a few times. The chain recombines TRBV6-2 or TRBV6-3 with TRBJ2-3; a weak D match, TRBD2 (7 bases). The CDR3 contains 16 residues. Germline-derived CDR1 and CDR2 are MNHEY and SVGEGT. The ends were cut back, 1 base at V and 1 base at J, with 12 bases in the middle. The CDR3 reads CASSYWGGQGTDTQYF. The CDR3 DNA reads as TGTGCCAGCAGTTACTGGGGGGGGCAGGGCACAGATACGCAGTATTTT.